Presented here are 22 T cell receptor beta chains from one specimen sequenced in a study of T cells in Graves' hyperthyroidism and ophthalmopathy. The TCR beta CDR3 regions underwent amplification using RNA transcripts as the source. HTBI primers drove first-round RT-PCR of the TCR CDR3. One entry per CDR3 protein results from TCRdb running MiXCR on the multiplex PCR reads. This table has under 450,000 distinct CDR3 sequences, 15% to 18% appearing once. Sequencing was carried out using blood. The receptors come from a woman between 18 and 29 years old with Graves' hyperthyroidism.

This clonotype occurred many times. The genes are TRBV2 and TRBJ1-5; D is ambiguous. CDR3 size: 13 residues. Between the trimmed V and J ends, which lost 4 bases and 8 bases, there was a span of 12 bases. Germline CDR1 reads SNHLY; CDR2 reads FYNNEI. The CDR3 nucleotides read TGTGCCAGCAGTGTAAGAGGAAATAAGCCCCAGCATTTT. Translated, it gives CASSVRGNKPQHF.

Ten or more counts support this clonotype. The chain carries TRBV7-2 and TRBJ2-6; maybe TRBD2 (5 bases). Trimming pared 8 bases from V and 4 bases from J, leaving 12 bases between. The CDR3 is 14 amino acids. CDR1 SGHTA and CDR2 FQGNSA come from the germline V gene. The CDR3 region has the DNA TGTGCCAGCCCTAGCCCTACGGGGGCCAACGTCCTGACTTTC. Amino acids: CASPSPTGANVLTF.

For this clonotype: The junction differs from germline at one of its ends, possibly a read error. This chain uses TRBV20-1 with TRBJ2-2; the D gene is possibly TRBD2 (5 bases). The CDR3 is made up of 15 amino acids. Looked up from germline, CDR1 is DFQATT and CDR2 is SNEGSKA (reference sequence). CDR3 DNA: TGCAGTGCTAGAGATCTCGCCAGATCCTATGGGGAGCCGTTTTTT. It specifies CSARDLARSYGEPFF.

In this sample, this clonotype is medium-sized. The V call is TRBV11-2, the J call TRBJ2-7; D ambiguous. Germline CDR1 is SGHAT and CDR2 is FQNNGV. V was shortened by 4 bases and J by 6 bases, with 13 bases between the two germline ends. The CDR3 runs to 13 residues. The CDR3 loop reads CASSSPNSAEQYF. CDR3 nucleotide sequence: TGTGCCAGCAGCTCTCCGAATAGTGCCGAGCAGTACTTC.

This clonotype was picked up many times. V and J are TRBV28 and TRBJ1-4; no clear D gene. The ends were cut back, 6 bases at V and 10 bases at J, with 18 bases in the middle. Germline V lookup: CDR1 MDHEN, CDR2 SYDVKM. The CDR3 has 14 residues. The CDR3 region has the DNA TGTGCCAGCAGCCATGAGAGGGTCTACGGAAAACTGTTTTTT. This gives the protein CASSHERVYGKLFF.

This clonotype was seen at least ten times. DNA for the CDR3: TGTGCCAGTAGGCCGGCGCTAGCGGGCACAGATACGCAGTATTTT. Translating it yields CASRPALAGTDTQYF. The genes are TRBV19 and TRBJ2-3; 7 bases align to TRBD2. CDR1 and CDR2 from the germline V gene are LNHDA and SQIVND (reference sequence). Trimming cost V 6 bases and J 1 base; bases outside gene matches: 7. This CDR3 contains 15 residues.

This clonotype was picked up many times. V and J are TRBV9 and TRBJ2-1, with 9 bases fitting TRBD2. CDR3 size: 15 residues. The V gene end was trimmed by 3 bases and the J gene end by 5 bases; junction bases not matched to a gene: 6. Germline loops: CDR1 SGDLS, CDR2 YYNGEE. In DNA, the CDR3 is TGTGCCAGCAGCGCCCGAGCGGGAGGCGACAATGAGCAGTTCTTC. This encodes CASSARAGGDNEQFF.

V and J are TRBV11-1 and TRBJ2-7; no clear D gene. The CDR3 spans 14 residues. The germline V and J ends were trimmed by 3 bases and 6 bases, with 15 bases remaining between them. Germline V CDR1 and CDR2: SGHAT, FQDESV (reference sequence). CDR3: CASSFHGAASEQYF. CDR3 nucleotide sequence: TGTGCCAGCAGCTTTCATGGAGCTGCCTCCGAGCAGTACTTC. The full variable domain, completed using reference TRBV11-1 and TRBJ2-7, is EAEVAQSPRYKITEKSQAVAFWCDPISGHATLYWYRQILGQGPELLVQFQDESVVDDSQLPKDRFSAERLKGVDSTLKIQPAELGDSAMYLCASSFHGAASEQYFGPGTRLTVT.

The sample holds many counts of this clonotype. This chain connects TRBV27 to TRBJ2-7; D possibly corresponds to TRBD2 (6 bases). Germline CDR1 reads MNHEY; CDR2 reads SMNVEV (reference sequence). V lost 7 bases, J lost 3 bases, and 19 bases lay in between. The CDR3 loop spans 15 amino acids. As DNA, the CDR3 is TGTGCCAGCACCCCGCTGGGGAGCGGGCACTACGAGCAGTACTTC. Amino acid sequence: CASTPLGSGHYEQYF.

There are many counts of this clonotype. This chain joins TRBV29-1 and TRBJ2-1, with TRBD2 as a possible D gene (6 bases). CDR1 and CDR2 (germline): SQVTM, ANQGSEA. Between the trimmed V and J ends, which lost 3 bases and 9 bases, there was a span of 12 bases. There are 12 residues in the CDR3. CDR3 loop: CSVDGGIGEQFF. The CDR3 DNA reads TGCAGCGTTGATGGAGGGATTGGTGAGCAGTTCTTC.

This clonotype was detected many times. The gene calls are TRBV11-2 and TRBJ1-1; D remains ambiguous. Per germline, CDR1 SGHAT and CDR2 FQNNGV. This CDR3 spans 13 amino acids. Trimming pared 4 bases from V and 5 bases from J, leaving 11 bases between. The CDR3 nucleotides read TGTGCCAGCAGCTCGGGCGGGTATACTGAAGCTTTCTTT. Its translation: CASSSGGYTEAFF.

This clonotype came up a few times. V and J are TRBV27 and TRBJ1-2; 7 nucleotides align to TRBD1. The CDR3 is made up of 13 amino acids. J lost 8 bases, V lost 4 bases, and 7 bases had no gene match. Germline CDR1 reads MNHEY; CDR2 reads SMNVEV (reference sequence). CDR3 sequence: CASSSGQEGGYTF. CDR3 nucleotide sequence: TGTGCCAGCAGTTCAGGACAGGAGGGCGGCTACACCTTC.

This clonotype was found many times. The V and J genes are TRBV2 and TRBJ1-2; D is undetermined. This CDR3 has 11 amino acids. Germline lookup yields CDR1 SNHLY and CDR2 FYNNEI. The V end was cut by 5 bases, the J end by 8 bases, with 9 bases between. The CDR3 DNA reads TGTGCCAGCAGTCGGGGTATCGGCTACACCTTC. It yields the protein CASSRGIGYTF.

This clonotype was observed at least ten times. The gene calls are TRBV20-1 and TRBJ1-2; 12 nucleotides match TRBD1. Germline trimming cut 6 bases from V and 8 bases from J; bases unmatched to any gene: 10. The CDR3 has 14 residues. Germline V gene data show CDR1 as DFQATT and CDR2 as SNEGSKA (reference sequence). The CDR3 protein is CSASWGQGARGYTF. CDR3 coding DNA: TGCAGTGCCTCGTGGGGACAGGGGGCAAGAGGCTACACCTTC.

This clonotype was seen ten or more times. The chain carries TRBV3-1 and TRBJ2-2; 7 bases match TRBD1. Losses at the gene ends were 8 bases for V and 3 bases for J; bases not matched to a gene: 9. The germline gives CDR1 LGHDT, CDR2 YNNKEL (reference sequence). The CDR3 has 15 residues. The CDR3: CASLQTGEYTGELFF. CDR3 bases: TGTGCCAGCCTCCAAACAGGGGAATACACCGGGGAGCTGTTTTTT.

This clonotype occurred many times. The chain carries TRBV10-3 and TRBJ2-6, with D possibly matching TRBD1 (6 bases). There are 17 residues in the CDR3. Germline CDR1 is ENHRY and CDR2 is SYGVKD. V was pared by 6 bases and J by 0 bases, with 15 bases between. CDR3 amino acids: CAISPFRDTSGANVLTF. The CDR3, as DNA: TGTGCCATCAGCCCGTTCCGGGACACCTCTGGGGCCAACGTCCTGACTTTC.

This clonotype was counted between two and nine times. The genes are TRBV4-2 and TRBJ2-5, with 11 bases aligning to TRBD2. Trimming cost V 4 bases and J 0 bases; bases outside gene matches: 4. The CDR3 covers 16 residues. Germline V gene data show CDR1 as LGHNA and CDR2 as YNFKEQ. The CDR3 loop reads CASSPRLAGHQETQYF. The CDR3 DNA is TGTGCCAGCAGCCCTCGACTAGCGGGGCACCAAGAGACCCAGTACTTC.

This clonotype was observed many times. The J gene is TRBJ1-5, the V gene TRBV12-5; TRBD1 aligns across 7 bases. Trimming removed 0 bases from V and 2 bases from J; junction bases left unmatched: 7. CDR3 length equals 17 residues. CDR1 is LGHNT, CDR2 FRNRAP, per germline. The CDR3 DNA follows: TGTGCTAGTGGTTTGGTTGGGCAGGGGGTCGGCAATCAGCCCCAGCATTTT. As protein: CASGLVGQGVGNQPQHF.

The CDR3 is CASSLAAGGQETQFF. The CDR3 nucleotides read TGCGCCAGCAGCTTGGCAGCGGGGGGGCAAGAGACCCAGTTCTTC. The V and J genes are TRBV5-1 and TRBJ2-5; 10 bases map to TRBD2. The J call may be faulty, since TRBJ2-1 better matches the DNA end. The length of the CDR3 is 15 residues. Germline V CDR1 and CDR2: SGHRS, YFSETQ.

V and J are TRBV6-1 and TRBJ1-2; 8 nucleotides agree with TRBD1. V gave up 6 bases and J gave up 7 bases; unmatched junction bases: 10. Germline V gene lookup returns CDR1 MNHNS and CDR2 SASEGT. The length of the CDR3 is 14 residues. The CDR3 DNA reads as TGTGCCAGCAGCCCGGGGACAGGATCGGGTGGCTACACCTTC. The encoded protein is CASSPGTGSGGYTF.

On this clonotype itself: A much larger clone sits a single nucleotide away, making a read error possible. The chain carries TRBV6-2 or TRBV6-3 and TRBJ1-1, with 7 bases aligning to TRBD1. The length of the CDR3 is 16 residues. The germline V gene has CDR1 MNHEY and CDR2 SVGEGT. Unmatched junction bases numbered 11, after V lost 7 bases and J lost 0 bases. CDR3 sequence (DNA): TGTGCCAGCACTCCCTTTTGGGGGACAGTGAACACTGAAGCTTTCTTT. Amino acids: CASTPFWGTVNTEAFF.

This clonotype was recorded at least ten times. The chain has TRBV27 and TRBJ2-7; 11 bases match TRBD1. The CDR3 extends over 16 amino acids. V lost 5 bases, J lost 2 bases, and 8 bases stayed unmatched. CDR1 is MNHEY, CDR2 SMNVEV, per germline (reference sequence). DNA for the CDR3: TGTGCCAGCAGTCACCCCCGGGACAGGGGGGCCTACGAGCAGTACTTC. This gives the protein CASSHPRDRGAYEQYF.